This T cell receptor (beta chain) was recovered during a study of blood T cell repertoires in COVID-19 (TCRdb year 2020). Some background on the complete study: Samples from collaborators originated in the United States, Italy and Spain and spanned both the acute and convalescent phases of COVID-19. Samples were obtained from the ongoing ImmuneRACE study (first 160 participants) and from over 1,000 subjects provided by 6 global collaborators. Where available, HLA class I and class II types were obtained from metadata supplied by the sample provider rather than from assay-based typing. The prospective study material was composed of cDNA or gDNA derived from T cells, B-cell-depleted T cells, or PBMCs. Nearly every sample came with metadata listing a de-identified subject ID, COVID-19 status, age in years and sex. The repertoires were released in a freely available public database meant as a resource for research on the immune response to SARS-CoV-2. Subjects who had been exposed to COVID-19, were actively infected with it, or had recovered from it provided the deeply sampled blood TCRbeta repertoires that made up the dataset.

About this clone itself: The antigen this receptor binds is unknown. No base quality values were provided; no much bigger clone lies one nucleotide off.

From a lookup of the germline V gene, CDR1 and CDR2 are SNHLY and FYNNEI. From its cysteine to its phenylalanine, the CDR3 spans 12 amino acids. Just the 36-base CDR3 DNA is kept, in frame starting at base 1. V was cut back by 7 bases and J by 7 bases, leaving a gap of 10 bases between them. The collaborating institutions used their own protocols to collect whole blood in K2EDTA tubes. For TCRbeta analysis, collaborator samples were shipped as frozen whole blood, as isolated PBMCs, or as DNA extracted from either sample type. TCRbeta CDR3 regions were amplified from genomic DNA by means of the immunoSEQ Assay, a bias-controlled multiplex PCR. For the original study's pipeline: Within the assay, amplification of reference gene primers was used to estimate how many nucleated cells each sample contained. To quantify the absolute abundance of each unique TCRbeta CDR3 rearrangement, sequence reads were collapsed and filtered. For each sample, productive Simpson clonality was calculated by taking the square root of Simpson's diversity index across productive rearrangements. In its TCRdb copy, this immuneACCESS table keeps in-frame sequences only and misses some clones. Where compared with another copy, unresolved V genes explain less than half of these, and the others have no known cause. The DNA was the basis for D and trimming; V, J and clone size are from that table. The sample table lists roughly 7,900 clones, 75% to 90% of them with a count of one. The leading ten clones occupy around 7.2% of the sample.

What the authors observed across the whole study: How much clinical and demographic metadata was included differed by source and by participant, and the metadata was provided uncurated.

Rearrangement joined TRBV2 to TRBJ2-2, and the D gene may be TRBD1, 6 bases matching. This TCR was sampled from a human donor with active COVID-19. The donor label of this sample is uncertain. Sequenced: peripheral blood. The CDR3 in this case is CASTRGGGELFF. The DNA sequence is as follows: TGTGCCAGCACCAGGGGTGGCGGGGAGCTGTTTTTT.